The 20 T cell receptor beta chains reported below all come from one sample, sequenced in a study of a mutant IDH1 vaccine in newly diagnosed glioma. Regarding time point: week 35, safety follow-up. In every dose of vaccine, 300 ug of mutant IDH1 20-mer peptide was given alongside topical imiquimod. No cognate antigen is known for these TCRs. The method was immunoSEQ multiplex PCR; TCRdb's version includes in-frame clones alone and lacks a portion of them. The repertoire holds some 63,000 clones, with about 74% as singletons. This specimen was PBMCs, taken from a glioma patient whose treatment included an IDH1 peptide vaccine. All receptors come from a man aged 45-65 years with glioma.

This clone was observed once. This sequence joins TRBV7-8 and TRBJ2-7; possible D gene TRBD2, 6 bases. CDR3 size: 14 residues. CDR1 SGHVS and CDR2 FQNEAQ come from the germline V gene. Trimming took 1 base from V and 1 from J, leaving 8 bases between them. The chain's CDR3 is CASSLGGGSYEQYF. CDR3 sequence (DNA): TGTGCCAGCAGCTTAGGTGGGGGGTCCTACGAGCAGTACTTC.

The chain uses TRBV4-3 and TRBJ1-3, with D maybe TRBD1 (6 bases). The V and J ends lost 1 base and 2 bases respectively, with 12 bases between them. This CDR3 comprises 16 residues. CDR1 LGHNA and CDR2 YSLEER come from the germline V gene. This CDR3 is CASSQGGGNTGNTIYF. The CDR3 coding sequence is TGCGCCAGCAGCCAAGGCGGGGGCAATACTGGAAACACCATATATTTT.

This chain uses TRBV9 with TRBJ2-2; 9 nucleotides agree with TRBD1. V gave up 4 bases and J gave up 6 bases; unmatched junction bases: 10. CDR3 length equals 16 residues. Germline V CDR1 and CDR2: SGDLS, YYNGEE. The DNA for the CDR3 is TGTGCCAGCAGCACAGGACAGGGGTGGGCCGCCGGGGAGCTGTTTTTT. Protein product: CASSTGQGWAAGELFF. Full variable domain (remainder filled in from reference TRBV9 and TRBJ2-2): DSGVTQTPKHLITATGQRVTLRCSPRSGDLSVYWYQQSLDQGLQFLIQYYNGEERAKGNILERFSAQQFPDLHSELNLSSLELGDSALYFCASSTGQGWAAGELFFGEGSRLTVL.

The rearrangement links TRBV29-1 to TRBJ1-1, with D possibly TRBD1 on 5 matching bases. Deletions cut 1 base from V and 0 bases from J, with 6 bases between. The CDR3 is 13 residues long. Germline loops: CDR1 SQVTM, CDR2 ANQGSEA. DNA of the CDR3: TGCAGCGTTGAAGGACAGCTGAACACTGAAGCTTTCTTT. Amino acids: CSVEGQLNTEAFF.

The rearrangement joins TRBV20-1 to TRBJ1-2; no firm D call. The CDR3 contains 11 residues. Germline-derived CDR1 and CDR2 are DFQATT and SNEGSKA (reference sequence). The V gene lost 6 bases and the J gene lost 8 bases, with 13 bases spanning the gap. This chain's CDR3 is CSASSMRGYTF. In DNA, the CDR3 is TGCAGTGCCTCCTCTATGCGCGGCTACACCTTC.

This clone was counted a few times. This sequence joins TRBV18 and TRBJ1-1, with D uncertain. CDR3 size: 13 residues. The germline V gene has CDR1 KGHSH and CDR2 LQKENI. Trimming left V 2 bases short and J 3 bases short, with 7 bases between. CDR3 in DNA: TGTGCCAGCTCACCAGGGCCGTACACTGAAGCTTTCTTT. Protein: CASSPGPYTEAFF.

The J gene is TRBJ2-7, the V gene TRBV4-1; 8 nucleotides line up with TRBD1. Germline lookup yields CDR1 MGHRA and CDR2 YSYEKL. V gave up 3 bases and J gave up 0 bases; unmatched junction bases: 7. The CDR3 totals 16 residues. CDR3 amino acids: CASSQPPGQASYEQYF. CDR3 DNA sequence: TGCGCCAGCAGCCAGCCCCCGGGACAGGCCTCCTACGAGCAGTACTTC.

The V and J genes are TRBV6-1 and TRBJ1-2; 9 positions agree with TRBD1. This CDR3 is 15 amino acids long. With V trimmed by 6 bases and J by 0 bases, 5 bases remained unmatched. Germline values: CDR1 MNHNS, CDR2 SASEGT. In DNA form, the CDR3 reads TGTGCCAGCAGGGGACAGGGCGCCTCTAACTATGGCTACACCTTC. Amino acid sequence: CASRGQGASNYGYTF.

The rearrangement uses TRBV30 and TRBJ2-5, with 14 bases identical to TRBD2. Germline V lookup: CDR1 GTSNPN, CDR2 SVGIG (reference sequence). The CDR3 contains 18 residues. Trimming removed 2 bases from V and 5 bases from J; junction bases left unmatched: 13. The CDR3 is CAWSLPRLAGGPRETQYF. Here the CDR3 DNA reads TGTGCCTGGAGTCTGCCCCGACTAGCGGGGGGGCCTCGGGAGACCCAGTACTTC.

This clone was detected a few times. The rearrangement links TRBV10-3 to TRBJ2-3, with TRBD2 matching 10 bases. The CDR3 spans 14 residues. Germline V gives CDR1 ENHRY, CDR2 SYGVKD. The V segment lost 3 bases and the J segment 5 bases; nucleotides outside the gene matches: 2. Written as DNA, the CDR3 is TGTGCCATCAGTGATAGGACTAGCGGAGATACGCAGTATTTT. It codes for CAISDRTSGDTQYF.

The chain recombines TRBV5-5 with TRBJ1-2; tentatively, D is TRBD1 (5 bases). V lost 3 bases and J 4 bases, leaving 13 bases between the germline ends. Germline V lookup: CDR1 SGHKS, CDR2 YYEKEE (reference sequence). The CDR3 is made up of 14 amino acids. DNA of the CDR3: TGTGCCAGCAGCTGGGACTCAGGCGGCTATGGCTACACCTTC. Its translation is CASSWDSGGYGYTF.

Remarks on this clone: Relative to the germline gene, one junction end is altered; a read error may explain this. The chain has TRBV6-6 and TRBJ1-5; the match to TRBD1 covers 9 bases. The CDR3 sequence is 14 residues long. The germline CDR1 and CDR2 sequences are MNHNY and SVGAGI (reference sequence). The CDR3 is CASSLTGGNQPQHF. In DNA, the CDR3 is TGTGCCAGCAGTCTTACAGGGGGCAACCAGCCCCAGCATTTT.

The CDR3, as DNA: TGTGCCTGGAGTATAAGAGGCGAGCAGTACTTC. Amino acid sequence: CAWSIRGEQYF. V gene TRBV30 combines with J gene TRBJ2-7; D is ambiguous. The germline V gene has CDR1 GTSNPN and CDR2 SVGIG (reference sequence). The length of the CDR3 is 11 residues. V lost 2 bases, J lost 6 bases, and 8 bases lay in between.

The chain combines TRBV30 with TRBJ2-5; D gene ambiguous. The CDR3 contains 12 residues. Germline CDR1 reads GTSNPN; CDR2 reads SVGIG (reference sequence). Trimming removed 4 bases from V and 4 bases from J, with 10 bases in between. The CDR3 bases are TGTGCCTGGATCGATCCGCCAGAGACCCAGTACTTC. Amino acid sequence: CAWIDPPETQYF.

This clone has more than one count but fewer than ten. For the CDR3, the DNA is TGCGCCAGCCGCACAGGGGACAGTGAGCAGTTCTTC. It encodes CASRTGDSEQFF. V usage is TRBV10-2 and J usage is TRBJ2-1, with TRBD1 matching 7 bases. This CDR3 has 12 residues. The ends lost 8 bases at V and 9 bases at J; junction bases unmatched: 7. Germline V gene data show CDR1 as WSHSY and CDR2 as SAAADI.

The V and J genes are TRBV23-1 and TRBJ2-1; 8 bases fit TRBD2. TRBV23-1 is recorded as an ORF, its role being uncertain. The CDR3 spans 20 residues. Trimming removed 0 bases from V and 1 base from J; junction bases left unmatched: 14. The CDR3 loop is CASSQSGGGLHNQSYNEQFF. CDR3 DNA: TGCGCCAGCAGTCAATCAGGCGGGGGGCTGCACAACCAATCCTACAATGAGCAGTTCTTC.

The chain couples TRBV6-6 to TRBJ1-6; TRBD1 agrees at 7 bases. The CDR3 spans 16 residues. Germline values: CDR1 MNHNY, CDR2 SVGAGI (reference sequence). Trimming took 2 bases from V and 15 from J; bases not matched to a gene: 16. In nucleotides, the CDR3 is TGTGCCAGCAGTTACCTTGATCGACAGGGCAGAGGGCTCCTCCACTTT. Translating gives CASSYLDRQGRGLLHF.

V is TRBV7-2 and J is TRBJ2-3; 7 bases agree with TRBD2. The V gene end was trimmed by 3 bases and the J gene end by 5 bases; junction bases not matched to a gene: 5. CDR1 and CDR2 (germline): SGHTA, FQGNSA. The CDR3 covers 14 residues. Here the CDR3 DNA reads TGTGCCAGCAGCTTGGGGGGGGGAAGAGATACGCAGTATTTT. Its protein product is CASSLGGGRDTQYF.

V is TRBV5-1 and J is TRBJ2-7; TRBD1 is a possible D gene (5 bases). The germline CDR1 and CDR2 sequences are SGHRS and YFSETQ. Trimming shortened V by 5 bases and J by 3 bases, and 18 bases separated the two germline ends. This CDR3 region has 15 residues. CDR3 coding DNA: TGCGCCAGCAGTCCGACCAAGGGGAAGGTCTACGAGCAGTACTTC. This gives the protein CASSPTKGKVYEQYF.

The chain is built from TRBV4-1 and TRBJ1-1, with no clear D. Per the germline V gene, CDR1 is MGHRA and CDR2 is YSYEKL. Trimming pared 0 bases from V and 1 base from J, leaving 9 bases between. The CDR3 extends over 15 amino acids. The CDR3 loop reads CASSQDWSGNTEAFF. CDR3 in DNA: TGCGCCAGCAGCCAAGATTGGTCAGGGAACACTGAAGCTTTCTTT.